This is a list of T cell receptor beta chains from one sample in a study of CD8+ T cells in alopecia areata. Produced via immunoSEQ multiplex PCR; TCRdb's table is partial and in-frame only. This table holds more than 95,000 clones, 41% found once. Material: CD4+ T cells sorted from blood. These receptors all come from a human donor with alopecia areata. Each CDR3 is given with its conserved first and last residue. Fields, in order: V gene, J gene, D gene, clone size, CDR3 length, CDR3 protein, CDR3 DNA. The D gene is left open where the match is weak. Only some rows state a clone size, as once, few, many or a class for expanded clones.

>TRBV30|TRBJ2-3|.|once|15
CAWKRTYSRTDTQYF
TGTGCCTGGAAACGGACCTACAGCCGCACAGATACGCAGTATTTT
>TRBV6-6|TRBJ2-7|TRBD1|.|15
CASRDSGQGVYEQYF
TGTGCCAGCAGGGATTCGGGACAGGGTGTCTACGAGCAGTACTTC
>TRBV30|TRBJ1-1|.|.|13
CAWTQSSNTEAFF
TGTGCCTGGACACAGTCAAGTAACACTGAAGCTTTCTTT
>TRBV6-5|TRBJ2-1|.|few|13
CASRAGPFNEQFF
TGTGCCAGCAGGGCCGGGCCCTTCAATGAGCAGTTCTTC
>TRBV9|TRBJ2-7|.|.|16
CASSSRDRHLTAEQYF
TGTGCCAGCAGCTCGAGGGACCGCCACCTGACGGCCGAGCAGTACTTC
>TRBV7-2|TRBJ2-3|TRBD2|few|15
CASSLTGTSDDTQYF
TGTGCCAGCAGCCTAACCGGGACTAGCGACGATACGCAGTATTTT
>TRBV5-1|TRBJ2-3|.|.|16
CASSLEVYTSTDTQYF
TGCGCCAGCAGCTTGGAAGTTTACACTAGCACAGATACGCAGTATTTT
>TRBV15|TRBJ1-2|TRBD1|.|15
CATSRVAGGVFGYTF
TGTGCCACCAGCAGAGTGGCAGGGGGCGTGTTTGGCTACACCTTC
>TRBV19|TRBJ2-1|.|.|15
CASSTDRLLYNEQFF
TGTGCCAGTAGTACCGACAGATTACTCTACAATGAGCAGTTCTTC
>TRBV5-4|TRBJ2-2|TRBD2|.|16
CASSLIPSGHTGELFF
TGTGCCAGCAGCTTGATTCCTAGCGGGCACACCGGGGAGCTGTTTTTT
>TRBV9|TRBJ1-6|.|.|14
CASSAGQPNSPLHF
TGTGCCAGCAGTGCGGGACAACCTAATTCACCCCTCCACTTT
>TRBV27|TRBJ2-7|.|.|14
CASSFWLGDYEQYF
TGTGCCAGCAGTTTCTGGTTGGGAGACTACGAGCAGTACTTC
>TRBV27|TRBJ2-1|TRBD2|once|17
CASRRTSGSDSYNEQFF
TGTGCCAGCAGGCGGACTAGCGGGAGCGACTCCTACAATGAGCAGTTCTTC
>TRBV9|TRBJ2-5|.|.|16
CASSHDPGGARKTQYF
TGTGCCAGCAGCCACGACCCTGGGGGGGCGCGAAAGACCCAGTACTTC
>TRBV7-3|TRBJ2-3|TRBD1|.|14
CASSLQGAGDTQYF
TGTGCCAGCAGCTTACAGGGGGCCGGAGATACGCAGTATTTT
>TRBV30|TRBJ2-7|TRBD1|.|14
CAWTRDRLSYEQYF
TGTGCCTGGACCCGGGACAGGCTCTCCTACGAGCAGTACTTC
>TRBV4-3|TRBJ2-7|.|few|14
CASSPRVGSYEQYF
TGCGCCAGCAGCCCTCGGGTGGGGTCCTACGAGCAGTACTTC
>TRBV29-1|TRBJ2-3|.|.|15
CSVEGTGQSTDTQYF
TGCAGCGTTGAAGGTACGGGACAAAGCACAGATACGCAGTATTTT
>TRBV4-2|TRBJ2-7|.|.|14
CASSQVGVLDEQYF
TGTGCCAGCAGCCAAGTTGGTGTTCTCGACGAGCAGTACTTC
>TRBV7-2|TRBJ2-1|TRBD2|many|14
CASSRRTSVGEQFF
TGTGCCAGCAGCCGCCGGACTAGCGTTGGTGAGCAGTTCTTC
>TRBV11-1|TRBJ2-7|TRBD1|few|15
CASSRSTGPSYEQYF
TGTGCCAGCAGCCGCTCGACAGGGCCCTCCTACGAGCAGTACTTC
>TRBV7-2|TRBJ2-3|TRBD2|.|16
CASSRGTSDSTDTQYF
TGTGCCAGCAGCCGCGGGACTAGCGACAGCACAGATACGCAGTATTTT
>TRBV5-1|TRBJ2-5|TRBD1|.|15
CASSFDRGEEETQYF
TGCGCCAGCAGCTTTGACAGGGGAGAGGAAGAGACCCAGTACTTC
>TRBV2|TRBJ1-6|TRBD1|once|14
CASSVTGGGSPLHF
TGTGCCAGCAGTGTAACAGGGGGTGGATCACCCCTCCACTTT
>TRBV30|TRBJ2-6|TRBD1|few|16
CACNRGKTSGANVLTF
TGTGCCTGCAACAGGGGTAAAACCTCTGGGGCCAACGTCCTGACTTTC
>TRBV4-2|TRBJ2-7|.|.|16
CASSQVGRDLSYEQYF
TGTGCCAGCAGCCAAGTGGGCAGGGACCTCTCCTACGAGCAGTACTTC
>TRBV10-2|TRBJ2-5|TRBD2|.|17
CASSRTGSGRIGGTQYF
TGCGCCAGCAGCCGGACGGGTAGCGGGAGGATCGGGGGAACCCAGTACTTC
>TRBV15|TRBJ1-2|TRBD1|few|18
CATSRDTLIIGQGDGYTF
TGTGCCACCAGCAGAGATACCCTTATTATCGGGCAGGGGGATGGCTACACCTTC
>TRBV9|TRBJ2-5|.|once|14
CASSVDRGLETQYF
TGTGCCAGCAGCGTAGACCGGGGGTTGGAGACCCAGTACTTC
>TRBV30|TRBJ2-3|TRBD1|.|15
CAWTKPGQGTDTQYF
TGTGCCTGGACCAAGCCGGGACAGGGCACAGATACGCAGTATTTT
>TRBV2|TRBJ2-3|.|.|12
CASKEFTDTQYF
TGTGCCAGCAAGGAGTTCACAGATACGCAGTATTTT
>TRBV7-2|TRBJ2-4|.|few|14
CASSLDSTRNIQYF
TGTGCCAGCAGCTTGGACTCAACCAGAAACATTCAGTACTTC
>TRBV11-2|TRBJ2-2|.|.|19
CASSFPRGSIRRDTGELFF
TGTGCCAGCAGCTTCCCCAGGGGTTCCATACGACGGGACACCGGGGAGCTGTTTTTT
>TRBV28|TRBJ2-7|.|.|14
CASSPGRSSYEQYF
TGTGCCAGCAGTCCTGGGAGGAGCTCCTACGAGCAGTACTTC